This T cell receptor beta chain was documented in a study of blood T cell repertoires in COVID-19. Germline CDR1 and CDR2: LGHNT and FRNRAP. J lost 3 bases, V lost 5 bases, and 10 bases had no gene match. The CDR3 length is 18 residues. Libraries were prepared by immunoSEQ multiplex PCR; TCRdb keeps only in-frame clonotypes and omits some of them. The sample has approximately 300,000 clones, more than 80% seen once. Sequencing input: peripheral blood. The chain combines TRBV12-5 with TRBJ2-6, with TRBD1 matching 10 bases. The source of this sequence is a woman in her thirties or forties with acute or convalescent COVID-19. The CDR3 DNA follows: TGTGCTAGTGGTCCCCGGGACAGGGGAAGTGGTGGGGCCAACGTCCTGACTTTC. It translates to CASGPRDRGSGGANVLTF.